This paragraph reports one T cell receptor beta chain. A much larger clone differs by one base, so this may be a read error. The data stem from a study of tumor-infiltrating lymphocytes in primary liver carcinoma. Making TCR beta cDNA involved approximately 530 ng total RNA and a constant-region primer. ARM-PCR, slightly modified, supplied the TCR beta libraries through three nested multiplex PCR rounds. For approximately 11 cycles apiece, the opening two PCR rounds ran with TRBV1-TRBV30 forward primers and a C-beta reverse primer. One entry per CDR3 protein results from TCRdb running MiXCR on the multiplex PCR reads. The sample comprises 150,000 to 200,000 distinct CDR3 sequences, approximately 64% of which are singletons, and under 7.5% rests with the top ten. Alongside blood RNA obtained from unsorted whole blood, germline DNA was also extracted. Trimming at V came to 9 bases and at J to 9 bases, leaving 22 bases not matched to a gene. The length of the CDR3 is 18 residues.

The sequencing sample was made of peripheral blood. This sequence was found in a woman aged 55-75 years with primary liver carcinoma and hepatitis B virus infection. The chain uses TRBV12-3 or TRBV12-4 and TRBJ2-7, with TRBD2 identical over 14 bases. The CDR3 nucleotides are TGTGCCAGGAGTACGGGGACTAGCGGGAGTCTCGCCAGATGGTGGCAGTACTTC. As protein: CARSTGTSGSLARWWQYF.